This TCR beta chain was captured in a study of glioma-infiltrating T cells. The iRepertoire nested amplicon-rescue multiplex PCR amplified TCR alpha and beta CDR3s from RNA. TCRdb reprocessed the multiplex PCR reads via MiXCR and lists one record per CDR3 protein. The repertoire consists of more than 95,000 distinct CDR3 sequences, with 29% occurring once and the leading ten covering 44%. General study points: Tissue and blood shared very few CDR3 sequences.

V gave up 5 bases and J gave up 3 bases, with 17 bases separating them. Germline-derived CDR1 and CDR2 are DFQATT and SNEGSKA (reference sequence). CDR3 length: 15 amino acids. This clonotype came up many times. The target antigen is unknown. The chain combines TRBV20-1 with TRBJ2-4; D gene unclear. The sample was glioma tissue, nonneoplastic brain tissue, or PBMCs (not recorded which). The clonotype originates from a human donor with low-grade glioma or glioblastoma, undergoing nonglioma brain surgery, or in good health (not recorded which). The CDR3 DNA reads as TGCAGTGCTTCTGATCCTAACGGGCGCAAAAACATTCAGTACTTC. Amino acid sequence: CSASDPNGRKNIQYF.